The 15 T cell receptor beta chains below were found in one sample sequenced in a study of beta chain features in type 1 diabetes. Expressed TCRB transcripts were sequenced because the entire RNA isolate underwent reverse transcription. Measured with immunoSEQ multiplex PCR; TCRdb has only the in-frame clones, and not every one. Among over 700,000 clones listed, roughly 15% were seen once. The source material was naive CD4+ T cells from blood. The receptors here all came from a woman aged 18 to 35 in good health.

J is TRBJ2-6 and V is TRBV11-2; D not resolved. Germline V gene lookup returns CDR1 SGHAT and CDR2 FQNNGV. V dropped 1 base and J dropped 0 bases, with 7 bases sitting between them. The length of the CDR3 is 16 residues. This chain's CDR3 is CASSLAAGSGANVLTF. CDR3 coding DNA: TGTGCCAGCAGCTTAGCGGCCGGCTCTGGGGCCAACGTCCTGACTTTC.

The rearrangement links TRBV18 to TRBJ2-7, with D hard to call. Germline CDR1 reads KGHSH; CDR2 reads LQKENI. The CDR3 length is 12 residues. The V gene lost 6 bases and the J gene lost 6 bases, with 12 bases spanning the gap. The chain's CDR3 is CASSPTRAEQYF. The CDR3 DNA is TGTGCCAGCTCCCCGACAAGGGCCGAGCAGTACTTC.

This clone was detected a few times. The rearrangement links TRBV10-3 to TRBJ1-2; a possible D gene is TRBD1 (6 bases). CDR3 length: 14 amino acids. V lost 10 bases and J lost 3, with 18 bases in between. The germline V gene has CDR1 ENHRY and CDR2 SYGVKD. The CDR3 bases are TGTGCCAGCAGACCCGGACAGATTTACTATGGCTACACCTTC. This translates into CASRPGQIYYGYTF.

The sample holds a few counts of this clone. In DNA form, the CDR3 reads TGTGCCAGCTCACCGAACCGTTCCGGGCCGGGCTCCTACGAGCAGTACTTC. This encodes CASSPNRSGPGSYEQYF. The gene calls are TRBV18 and TRBJ2-7; no reliable D call. The V end lost 3 bases, the J end lost 0 bases, and 18 bases lay between the germline ends. Germline V gives CDR1 KGHSH, CDR2 LQKENI. CDR3 length: 17 residues.

The chain joins TRBV25-1 to TRBJ2-7, with 10 bases fitting TRBD2. This CDR3 contains 16 residues. The V and J ends lost 2 bases and 9 bases, in that order; junction bases with no gene match: 13. Germline CDR1 reads MGHDK; CDR2 reads SYGVNS. The CDR3 here is CASSELRTSGTTRQYF. The CDR3 DNA reads TGTGCCAGCAGTGAACTCCGGACTAGCGGAACTACGAGGCAGTACTTC.

A few counts support this clone. The V gene is TRBV29-1, the J gene TRBJ1-4; D is perhaps TRBD1 (5 bases). Germline CDR1 and CDR2: SQVTM and ANQGSEA. V was cut by 4 bases and J by 0 bases, with 9 bases left in between. The CDR3 has 14 residues. CDR3 sequence reads: CSVGGAATNEKLFF. In DNA, the CDR3 is TGCAGCGTTGGAGGGGCGGCAACTAATGAAAAACTGTTTTTT.

CDR3 DNA sequence: TGTGCCAGCAGTCCAAGTAGCGGGAGGGACGGAGAGACCCAGTACTTC. The encoded protein is CASSPSSGRDGETQYF. The chain couples TRBV28 to TRBJ2-5; TRBD2 aligns across 11 bases. The trim removed 5 bases at V and 4 bases at J, leaving 9 bases unmatched. CDR1 and CDR2 from the germline V gene are MDHEN and SYDVKM. This CDR3 has 16 residues.

This clone was seen a few times. J is TRBJ2-2 and V is TRBV7-3, with a tentative D call TRBD2 (5 bases). CDR1 and CDR2 from the germline V gene are SGHTA and FQGTGA. The CDR3 is 18 amino acids. The V end was cut by 0 bases, the J end by 0 bases, with 14 bases between. The CDR3 reads CASSLTNQAASNTGELFF. As DNA, the CDR3 is TGTGCCAGCAGCTTAACTAATCAAGCGGCATCGAACACCGGGGAGCTGTTTTTT. Looking up the rest from reference TRBV7-3 and TRBJ2-2 gives the full variable domain: GAGVSQTPSNKVTEKGKYVELRCDPISGHTALYWYRQSLGQGPEFLIYFQGTGAADDSGLPNDRFFAVRPEGSVSTLKIQRTERGDSAVYLCASSLTNQAASNTGELFFGEGSRLTVL.

This clone was counted only a few times. The genes are TRBV9 and TRBJ2-3; D gene ambiguous. Germline CDR1 and CDR2: SGDLS and YYNGEE. This CDR3 contains 15 residues. Deletions cut 0 bases from V and 0 bases from J, with 8 bases between. This CDR3 is CASSVVPDSTDTQYF. The DNA of the CDR3 is TGTGCCAGCAGCGTAGTCCCGGACAGCACAGATACGCAGTATTTT. Supplemented by reference TRBV9 and TRBJ2-3, the full variable domain reads DSGVTQTPKHLITATGQRVTLRCSPRSGDLSVYWYQQSLDQGLQFLIQYYNGEERAKGNILERFSAQQFPDLHSELNLSSLELGDSALYFCASSVVPDSTDTQYFGPGTRLTVL.

This clone was counted between two and nine times. The chain uses TRBV7-2 and TRBJ2-5; D unclear. Germline CDR1 is SGHTA and CDR2 is FQGNSA. The CDR3 covers 11 residues. Deletions cut 1 base from V and 9 bases from J, with 6 bases between. The CDR3 loop is CASSLVSPQYF. CDR3 DNA: TGTGCCAGCAGCTTAGTTTCTCCCCAGTACTTC.

This clone was observed a handful of times. This CDR3 is also generated by other DNA sequences in the sample. The chain employs TRBV28 and TRBJ2-6; D tentatively fits TRBD1 or TRBD2 (6 bases each). From germline, CDR1 is MDHEN and CDR2 SYDVKM. The CDR3 runs 15 residues. Trimming left V 3 bases short and J 2 bases short, with 8 bases between. The CDR3 DNA follows: TGTGCCAGCAGTTTTAGGGGGGCTGGGGCCAACGTCCTGACTTTC. This encodes CASSFRGAGANVLTF. The full variable domain, its missing parts supplied by reference TRBV28 and TRBJ2-6, is DVKVTQSSRYLVKRTGEKVFLECVQDMDHENMFWYRQDPGLGLRLIYFSYDVKMKEKGDIPEGYSVSREKKERFSLILESASTNQTSMYLCASSFRGAGANVLTFGAGSRLTVL.

This chain joins TRBV5-1 and TRBJ2-1; 11 bases align to TRBD2. The germline V gene encodes CDR1 SGHRS and CDR2 YFSETQ. This CDR3 is 16 amino acids long. V lost 2 bases to trimming and J lost 6 bases; unmatched junction nucleotides: 7. CDR3 protein: CASSFQTLAGVNEQFF. Written as DNA, the CDR3 is TGCGCCAGCAGCTTTCAGACACTAGCGGGAGTCAATGAGCAGTTCTTC.

Points on this clone: At one end the junction does not follow the germline gene, possibly because of a read error. The chain links TRBV7-2 to TRBJ2-1; TRBD1 matches 12 bases. CDR3 length equals 16 residues. Germline assignment: CDR1 SGHTA and CDR2 FQGNSA. CDR3: CASTLGGGQGAREQFF. The DNA of the CDR3 is TGTGCCAGCACCTTAGGAGGGGGACAGGGGGCGAGGGAGCAGTTCTTC.

The J gene is TRBJ1-1, the V gene TRBV7-2; 10 positions match TRBD1. Trimming at V came to 4 bases and at J to 10 bases, leaving 9 bases not matched to a gene. From germline, CDR1 is SGHTA and CDR2 FQGNSA. The CDR3 extends over 14 amino acids. The DNA of the CDR3 is TGTGCCAGCAGCTACCGGGACAGGGGATTTAGAGCTTTCTTT. Protein: CASSYRDRGFRAFF.

The chain recombines TRBV7-2 with TRBJ2-7, with D uncertain. The ends were cut back, 3 bases at V and 5 bases at J, with 14 bases in the middle. Germline V CDR1 and CDR2: SGHTA, FQGNSA. The CDR3 length is 14 residues. The CDR3: CASSFWTRQNEQYF. CDR3 bases: TGTGCCAGCAGCTTTTGGACGAGGCAGAACGAGCAGTACTTC.